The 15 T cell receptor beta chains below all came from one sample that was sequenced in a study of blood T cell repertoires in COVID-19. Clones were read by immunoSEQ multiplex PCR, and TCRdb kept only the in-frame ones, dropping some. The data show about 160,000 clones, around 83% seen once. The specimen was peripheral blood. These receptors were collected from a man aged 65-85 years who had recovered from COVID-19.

CDR3 sequence (DNA): TGTGCCAGCGCTGACGTAGCAGGGGGCCTCTATGGCTACACCTTC. Translation gives CASADVAGGLYGYTF. The chain links TRBV2 to TRBJ1-2; 8 bases map to TRBD1. After removal of 8 bases from V and 4 bases from J, the junction contained 12 bases not matched to a gene. Germline-derived CDR1 and CDR2 are SNHLY and FYNNEI. The CDR3 sequence is 15 residues long.

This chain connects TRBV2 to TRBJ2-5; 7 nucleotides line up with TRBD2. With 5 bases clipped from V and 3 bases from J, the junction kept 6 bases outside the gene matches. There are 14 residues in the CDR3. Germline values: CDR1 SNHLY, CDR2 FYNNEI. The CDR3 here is CASSTVSGKETQYF. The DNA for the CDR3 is TGTGCCAGCAGTACTGTGAGCGGGAAAGAGACCCAGTACTTC.

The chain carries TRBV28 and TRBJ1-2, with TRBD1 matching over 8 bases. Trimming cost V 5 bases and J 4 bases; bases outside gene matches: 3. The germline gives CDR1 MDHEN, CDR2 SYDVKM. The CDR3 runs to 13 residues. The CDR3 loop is CASSPGGAYGYTF. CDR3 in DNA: TGTGCCAGCAGTCCAGGGGGCGCCTATGGCTACACCTTC.

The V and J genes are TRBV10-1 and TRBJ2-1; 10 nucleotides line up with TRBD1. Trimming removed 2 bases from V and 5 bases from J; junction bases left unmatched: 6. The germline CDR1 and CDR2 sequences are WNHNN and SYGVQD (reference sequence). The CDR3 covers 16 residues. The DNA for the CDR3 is TGCGCCAGCAGTGAGGAAGGGACAGGGGTGAACAATGAGCAGTTCTTC. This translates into CASSEEGTGVNNEQFF.

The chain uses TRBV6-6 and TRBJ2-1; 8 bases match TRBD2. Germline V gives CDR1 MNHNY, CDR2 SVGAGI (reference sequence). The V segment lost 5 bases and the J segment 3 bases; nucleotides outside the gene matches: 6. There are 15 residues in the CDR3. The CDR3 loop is CASSTTSGIYNEQFF. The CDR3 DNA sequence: TGTGCCAGCAGTACTACTAGCGGAATCTACAATGAGCAGTTCTTC.

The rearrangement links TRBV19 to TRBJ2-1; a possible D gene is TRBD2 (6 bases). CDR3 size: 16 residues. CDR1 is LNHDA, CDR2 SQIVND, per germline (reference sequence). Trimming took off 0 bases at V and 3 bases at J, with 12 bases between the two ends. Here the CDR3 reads CASSIDLATHYNEQFF. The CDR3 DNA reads TGTGCCAGTAGTATAGATCTAGCGACCCACTACAATGAGCAGTTCTTC.

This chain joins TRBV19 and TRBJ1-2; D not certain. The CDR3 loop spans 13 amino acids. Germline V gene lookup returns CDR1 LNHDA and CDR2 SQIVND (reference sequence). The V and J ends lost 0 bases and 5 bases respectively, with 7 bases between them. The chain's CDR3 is CASSIDSLYGYTF. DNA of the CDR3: TGTGCCAGTAGTATAGATTCTCTTTATGGCTACACCTTC. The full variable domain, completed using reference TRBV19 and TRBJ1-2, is DGGITQSPKYLFRKEGQNVTLSCEQNLNHDAMYWYRQDPGQGLRLIYYSQIVNDFQKGDIAEGYSVSREKKESFPLTVTSAQKNPTAFYLCASSIDSLYGYTFGSGTRLTVV.

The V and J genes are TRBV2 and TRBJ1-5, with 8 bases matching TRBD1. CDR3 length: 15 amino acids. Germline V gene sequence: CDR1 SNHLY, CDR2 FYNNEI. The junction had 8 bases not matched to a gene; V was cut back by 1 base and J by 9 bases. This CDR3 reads CASSEETGAFWPQHF. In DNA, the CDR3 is TGTGCCAGCAGTGAAGAGACAGGGGCCTTCTGGCCCCAGCATTTT.

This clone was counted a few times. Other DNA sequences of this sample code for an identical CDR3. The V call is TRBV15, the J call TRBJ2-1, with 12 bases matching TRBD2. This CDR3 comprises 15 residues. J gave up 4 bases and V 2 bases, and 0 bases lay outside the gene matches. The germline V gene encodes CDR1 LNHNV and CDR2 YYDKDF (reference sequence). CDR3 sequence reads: CATSRTSGRYNEQFF. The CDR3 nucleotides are TGTGCCACCAGCAGAACTAGCGGGAGGTACAATGAGCAGTTCTTC.

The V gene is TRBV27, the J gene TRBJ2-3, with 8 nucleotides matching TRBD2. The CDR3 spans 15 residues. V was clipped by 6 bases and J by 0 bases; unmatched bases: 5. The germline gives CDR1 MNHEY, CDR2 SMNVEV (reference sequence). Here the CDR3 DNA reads TGTGCCAGCAGAGCGGGAGAGGGGAGCACAGATACGCAGTATTTT. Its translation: CASRAGEGSTDTQYF.

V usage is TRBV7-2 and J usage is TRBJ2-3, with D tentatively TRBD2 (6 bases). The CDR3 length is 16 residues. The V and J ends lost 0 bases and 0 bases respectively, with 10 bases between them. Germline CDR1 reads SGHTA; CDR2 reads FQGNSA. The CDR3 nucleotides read TGTGCCAGCAGCTTAGCCCGGGCGGGAAGCACAGATACGCAGTATTTT. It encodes CASSLARAGSTDTQYF.

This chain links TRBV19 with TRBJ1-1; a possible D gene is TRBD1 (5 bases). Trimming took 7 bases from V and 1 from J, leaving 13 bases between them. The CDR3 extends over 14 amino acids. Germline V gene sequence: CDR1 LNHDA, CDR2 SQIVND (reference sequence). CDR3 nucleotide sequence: TGTGCCAGTACCACCGGCCAGGGGAACACTGAAGCTTTCTTT. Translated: CASTTGQGNTEAFF.

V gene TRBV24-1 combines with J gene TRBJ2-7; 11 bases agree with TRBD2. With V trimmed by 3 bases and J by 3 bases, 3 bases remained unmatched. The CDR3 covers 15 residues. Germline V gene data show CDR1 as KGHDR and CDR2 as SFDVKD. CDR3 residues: CATSDTGTSGYEQYF. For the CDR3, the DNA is TGTGCCACCAGTGATACCGGGACTAGCGGCTACGAGCAGTACTTC.

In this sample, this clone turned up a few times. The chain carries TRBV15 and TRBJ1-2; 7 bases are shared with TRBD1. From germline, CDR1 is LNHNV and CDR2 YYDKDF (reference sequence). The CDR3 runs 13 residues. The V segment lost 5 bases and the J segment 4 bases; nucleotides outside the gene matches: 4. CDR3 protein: CATSPRDSYGYTF. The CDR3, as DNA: TGTGCCACCAGCCCCCGGGACAGCTATGGCTACACCTTC.

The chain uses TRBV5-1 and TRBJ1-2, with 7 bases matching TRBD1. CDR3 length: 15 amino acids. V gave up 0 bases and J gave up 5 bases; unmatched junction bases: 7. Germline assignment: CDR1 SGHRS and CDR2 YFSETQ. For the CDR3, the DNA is TGCGCCAGCAGCTTGGCCGCGGGACAGCAATATGGCTACACCTTC. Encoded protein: CASSLAAGQQYGYTF.